This is a list of T cell receptor beta chains from one sample in a study of blood T cell repertoires in COVID-19. Data came from immunoSEQ multiplex PCR; TCRdb stores just in-frame clones and leaves some out. The sample includes over 300,000 clones, roughly 90% of them seen just once. Sequencing input: PBMCs or T cells enriched from blood (not recorded which). The receptors come from a woman aged 25 to 45 with acute COVID-19. Each CDR3 is given with its conserved first and last residue. Each record gives: D gene, J gene, clone size, V gene, CDR3 protein, CDR3 DNA. D genes are given only for firm matches. Only part of the rows carry a size: once, few, many, or a class if the clone is expanded.

D: -
J: TRBJ1-3
size: -
V: TRBV29-1
CDR3: CSVGGSTQFSGNTIYF
DNA: TGCAGCGTTGGGGGCAGTACCCAATTCTCTGGAAACACCATATATTTT

D: -
J: TRBJ2-7
size: -
V: TRBV6-5
CDR3: CASRDRYYEQYF
DNA: TGTGCCAGCAGGGACAGATACTACGAGCAGTACTTC

D: TRBD1
J: TRBJ1-3
size: -
V: TRBV18
CDR3: CASSPGQHSGNTIYF
DNA: TGTGCCAGCTCACCGGGACAGCACTCTGGAAACACCATATATTTT

D: -
J: TRBJ2-2
size: -
V: TRBV10-3
CDR3: CAIRGVTGELFF
DNA: TGTGCCATCAGAGGGGTCACCGGGGAGCTGTTTTTT

D: -
J: TRBJ1-1
size: -
V: TRBV13
CDR3: CASSFAGKLNLNTEAFF
DNA: TGTGCCAGCAGCTTTGCGGGGAAGTTGAACCTGAACACTGAAGCTTTCTTT

D: TRBD1
J: TRBJ1-3
size: -
V: TRBV7-3
CDR3: CASSFQPLGTGENTIYF
DNA: TGTGCCAGCAGCTTCCAACCCCTGGGGACAGGGGAGAACACCATATATTTT

D: TRBD1
J: TRBJ1-2
size: -
V: TRBV30
CDR3: CARKDRGLNYGYTF
DNA: TGTGCCCGAAAGGACAGGGGTCTCAACTATGGCTACACCTTC

D: TRBD1
J: TRBJ1-5
size: -
V: TRBV7-8
CDR3: CASSQGTGSNQPQHF
DNA: TGTGCCAGCAGCCAGGGGACAGGTAGCAATCAGCCCCAGCATTTT

D: TRBD1
J: TRBJ2-2
size: -
V: TRBV6-5
CDR3: CASSYVTGESGELFF
DNA: TGTGCCAGCAGTTACGTGACAGGGGAAAGCGGGGAGCTGTTTTTT

D: TRBD1
J: TRBJ1-1
size: -
V: TRBV7-2
CDR3: CASSSGTGYTEAFF
DNA: TGTGCCAGCAGCTCAGGGACAGGGTATACTGAAGCTTTCTTT

D: -
J: TRBJ1-3
size: -
V: TRBV24-1
CDR3: CATSDPGNTIYF
DNA: TGTGCCACCAGTGATCCGGGAAACACCATATATTTT

D: -
J: TRBJ1-1
size: -
V: TRBV30
CDR3: CAWSPVWREAFF
DNA: TGTGCCTGGAGTCCCGTGTGGCGGGAAGCTTTCTTT

D: TRBD1
J: TRBJ1-1
size: -
V: TRBV9
CDR3: CASSSGGLGTEAFF
DNA: TGTGCCAGCAGCTCAGGGGGTTTAGGCACTGAAGCTTTCTTT

D: TRBD2
J: TRBJ2-7
size: -
V: TRBV28
CDR3: CASWTSGGLTSPYEQYF
DNA: TGTGCCAGCTGGACTAGCGGGGGACTAACTTCTCCCTACGAGCAGTACTTC

D: TRBD2
J: TRBJ2-5
size: -
V: TRBV5-1
CDR3: CASKASGLETQYF
DNA: TGCGCCAGCAAGGCTAGCGGGTTAGAGACCCAGTACTTC

D: TRBD1
J: TRBJ1-6
size: -
V: TRBV15
CDR3: CATSDRGPPPLHF
DNA: TGTGCCACCAGCGACAGGGGGCCTCCACCCCTCCACTTT

D: -
J: TRBJ1-5
size: -
V: TRBV30
CDR3: CAWKQGKGNQPQHF
DNA: TGTGCCTGGAAACAGGGTAAGGGCAATCAGCCCCAGCATTTT

D: -
J: TRBJ2-3
size: -
V: TRBV1
CDR3: CTSSRDRTGVIAHNPDTQYF
DNA: TGCACCAGCAGCCGAGATAGGACAGGGGTAATAGCCCACAACCCAGATACGCAGTATTTT

D: -
J: TRBJ2-2
size: -
V: TRBV7-2
CDR3: CASSVVGSTGELFF
DNA: TGTGCCAGCAGTGTGGTGGGGAGTACCGGGGAGCTGTTTTTT

D: -
J: TRBJ2-1
size: -
V: TRBV5-5
CDR3: CASSLLRDEQFF
DNA: TGTGCCAGCAGCTTGTTGAGGGATGAGCAGTTCTTC

D: TRBD2
J: TRBJ2-7
size: -
V: TRBV9
CDR3: CASSVASGGALDEQYF
DNA: TGTGCCAGCAGCGTTGCAAGCGGGGGGGCCCTGGACGAGCAGTACTTC

D: -
J: TRBJ1-1
size: once
V: TRBV24-1
CDR3: CATSDWGGEAFF
DNA: TGTGCCACCAGTGATTGGGGGGGTGAAGCTTTCTTT

D: -
J: TRBJ1-5
size: -
V: TRBV4-1
CDR3: CASSQPGRLDQPQHF
DNA: TGCGCCAGCAGCCAACCCGGCAGGCTTGATCAGCCCCAGCATTTT

D: TRBD1
J: TRBJ1-4
size: -
V: TRBV7-3
CDR3: CASSSTGGPNEKLFF
DNA: TGTGCCAGCAGCTCGACAGGGGGCCCTAATGAAAAACTGTTTTTT

D: TRBD1
J: TRBJ2-2
size: -
V: TRBV5-1
CDR3: CASSLRTGGRTNTGELFF
DNA: TGCGCCAGCAGCTTGAGGACAGGGGGCCGAACGAACACCGGGGAGCTGTTTTTT

D: TRBD2
J: TRBJ2-2
size: -
V: TRBV4-1
CDR3: CASSQRAGGVPQTGLFF
DNA: TGCGCCAGCAGCCAGAGAGCGGGGGGGGTACCTCAAACTGGGCTGTTTTTT

D: -
J: TRBJ1-1
size: -
V: TRBV19
CDR3: CASSIVWGPNTEAFF
DNA: TGTGCCAGTAGTATAGTGTGGGGGCCGAACACTGAAGCTTTCTTT

D: TRBD1
J: TRBJ2-7
size: -
V: TRBV3-1/TRBV3-2
CDR3: CASSQAGTGRPSKQYF
DNA: TGTGCCAGCAGCCAAGCTGGGACAGGGAGGCCTAGTAAGCAGTACTTC

D: -
J: TRBJ2-7
size: -
V: TRBV20-1
CDR3: CSARSSYEQYF
DNA: TGCAGTGCTAGATCATCCTACGAGCAGTACTTC

D: -
J: TRBJ1-3
size: -
V: TRBV30
CDR3: CAWDANRVSGNTIYF
DNA: TGTGCCTGGGACGCTAACAGGGTGTCTGGAAACACCATATATTTT

D: -
J: TRBJ2-3
size: -
V: TRBV19
CDR3: CATSRGAGAGTDTQYF
DNA: TGTGCCACCTCCCGGGGGGCGGGGGCGGGCACAGATACGCAGTATTTT

D: -
J: TRBJ2-7
size: -
V: TRBV7-2
CDR3: CASSFGGAGSYEQYF
DNA: TGTGCCAGCAGCTTTGGGGGGGCCGGCTCCTACGAGCAGTACTTC

D: -
J: TRBJ2-4
size: once
V: TRBV5-5
CDR3: CASSLERAEEYF
DNA: TGTGCCAGCAGCTTGGAGCGGGCCGAGGAGTACTTC

D: TRBD2
J: TRBJ2-1
size: -
V: TRBV4-1
CDR3: CASSPIEAGGQFF
DNA: TGCGCCAGCAGCCCGATAGAAGCGGGGGGGCAGTTCTTC

D: -
J: TRBJ2-7
size: -
V: TRBV27
CDR3: CASSLGQGGYEQYF
DNA: TGTGCCAGCAGTTTAGGCCAGGGGGGCTACGAGCAGTACTTC

D: TRBD2
J: TRBJ2-3
size: -
V: TRBV3-1/TRBV3-2
CDR3: CASSGTSENRGTQYF
DNA: TGTGCCAGCAGCGGGACTAGCGAAAACAGGGGGACGCAGTATTTT

D: TRBD1
J: TRBJ1-2
size: -
V: TRBV7-2
CDR3: CASSLGTGGGGGYTF
DNA: TGTGCCAGCAGCTTAGGGACAGGGGGAGGTGGGGGCTACACCTTC

D: TRBD2
J: TRBJ2-3
size: -
V: TRBV18
CDR3: CASSPLQLAGGPSDTQYF
DNA: TGTGCCAGCTCACCACTACAACTAGCGGGGGGGCCGTCAGATACGCAGTATTTT

D: TRBD2
J: TRBJ2-1
size: -
V: TRBV7-6
CDR3: CASSGGLAGINSYNEQFF
DNA: TGTGCCAGCAGCGGGGGACTAGCGGGTATAAACTCCTACAATGAGCAGTTCTTC

D: TRBD1
J: TRBJ1-1
size: -
V: TRBV18
CDR3: CASSRDRETGEAFF
DNA: TGTGCCAGCTCCCGGGACAGGGAGACTGGTGAAGCTTTCTTT

D: -
J: TRBJ2-2
size: -
V: TRBV18
CDR3: CASSLRPGSNTGELFF
DNA: TGTGCCAGCTCACTGAGGCCGGGGTCGAACACCGGGGAGCTGTTTTTT

D: TRBD1
J: TRBJ2-5
size: -
V: TRBV2
CDR3: CASSGQGQVSETQYF
DNA: TGTGCCAGCAGTGGACAGGGGCAAGTTTCAGAGACCCAGTACTTC

D: -
J: TRBJ1-3
size: -
V: TRBV5-8
CDR3: CASSLEGVAGNTIYF
DNA: TGTGCCAGCAGCTTGGAGGGGGTGGCAGGAAACACCATATATTTT

D: TRBD1
J: TRBJ1-4
size: -
V: TRBV19
CDR3: CASSTPGTGEWKLFF
DNA: TGTGCCAGTAGTACACCCGGGACAGGGGAGTGGAAACTGTTTTTT

D: TRBD2
J: TRBJ2-5
size: -
V: TRBV7-2
CDR3: CASSSRRGGGETQYF
DNA: TGTGCCAGCAGCTCCCGACGGGGGGGCGGGGAGACCCAGTACTTC

D: -
J: TRBJ2-1
size: -
V: TRBV7-9
CDR3: CASSSGGSYNEQFF
DNA: TGTGCCAGCTCTAGTGGCGGCTCCTACAATGAGCAGTTCTTC

D: -
J: TRBJ1-1
size: -
V: TRBV7-3
CDR3: CASSPSTETEAFF
DNA: TGTGCCAGCAGCCCCTCGACGGAGACTGAAGCTTTCTTT

D: -
J: TRBJ2-1
size: -
V: TRBV3-1/TRBV3-2
CDR3: CASSQGEPYNEQFF
DNA: TGTGCCAGCAGCCAAGGGGAGCCCTACAATGAGCAGTTCTTC

D: -
J: TRBJ2-1
size: -
V: TRBV5-1
CDR3: CASSLGQKSYNEQFF
DNA: TGCGCCAGCAGCTTGGGACAGAAGTCCTACAATGAGCAGTTCTTC

D: -
J: TRBJ1-5
size: -
V: TRBV10-3
CDR3: CAISVNSGQPQHF
DNA: TGTGCCATCAGTGTTAACAGTGGTCAGCCCCAGCATTTT

D: -
J: TRBJ2-2
size: -
V: TRBV5-1
CDR3: CASSLAQGGTGELFF
DNA: TGCGCCAGCAGCTTGGCCCAGGGTGGCACCGGGGAGCTGTTTTTT

D: -
J: TRBJ2-6
size: -
V: TRBV7-2
CDR3: CASSLRTVGANVLTF
DNA: TGTGCCAGCAGCTTACGAACTGTCGGGGCCAACGTCCTGACTTTC

D: -
J: TRBJ2-7
size: -
V: TRBV7-2
CDR3: CASSLVSGWHEQYF
DNA: TGTGCCAGCAGCTTAGTGTCAGGGTGGCACGAGCAGTACTTC

D: -
J: TRBJ1-5
size: -
V: TRBV2
CDR3: CASTLGPPKVAQHF
DNA: TGTGCCAGCACTTTGGGGCCCCCCAAGGTGGCCCAGCATTTT

D: -
J: TRBJ2-7
size: -
V: TRBV19
CDR3: CATGYPNSYEQYF
DNA: TGTGCCACAGGGTATCCTAACTCCTACGAGCAGTACTTC

D: -
J: TRBJ1-5
size: -
V: TRBV20-1
CDR3: CSASGVGGDQPQHF
DNA: TGCAGTGCTAGTGGAGTTGGAGGGGATCAGCCCCAGCATTTT

D: -
J: TRBJ1-2
size: once
V: TRBV29-1
CDR3: CSVREAGGYTF
DNA: TGCAGCGTACGTGAGGCGGGTGGCTACACCTTC

D: -
J: TRBJ1-4
size: -
V: TRBV20-1
CDR3: CSAPGVQKLFF
DNA: TGCAGTGCTCCGGGAGTGCAAAAACTGTTTTTT

D: TRBD1
J: TRBJ1-2
size: -
V: TRBV5-6
CDR3: CASSRGQGLYGYTF
DNA: TGTGCCAGCAGCCGCGGACAGGGCCTCTATGGCTACACCTTC

D: -
J: TRBJ1-2
size: few
V: TRBV4-2
CDR3: CASTTTSVPYGYTF
DNA: TGTGCCAGCACTACTACCTCCGTACCCTATGGCTACACCTTC